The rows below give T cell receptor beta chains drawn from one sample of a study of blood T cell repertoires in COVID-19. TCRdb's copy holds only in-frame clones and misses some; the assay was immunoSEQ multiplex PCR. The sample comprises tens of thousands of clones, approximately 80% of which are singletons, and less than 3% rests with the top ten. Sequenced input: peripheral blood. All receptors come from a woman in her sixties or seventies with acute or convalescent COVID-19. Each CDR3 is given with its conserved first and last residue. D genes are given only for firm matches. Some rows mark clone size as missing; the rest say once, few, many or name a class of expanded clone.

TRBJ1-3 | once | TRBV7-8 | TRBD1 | CASRDRDQSGNTIYF | TGTGCCAGTCGGGACAGGGATCAGTCTGGAAACACCATATATTTT
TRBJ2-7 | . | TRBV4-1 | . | CASSRGTPAYEQYF | TGCGCCAGCAGCCGCGGGACTCCCGCCTACGAGCAGTACTTC
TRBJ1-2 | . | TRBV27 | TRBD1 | CASSWTGEYGYTF | TGTGCCAGCAGTTGGACAGGGGAGTATGGCTACACCTTC
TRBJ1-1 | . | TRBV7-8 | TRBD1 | CASSSQGQGITEAFF | TGTGCCAGCAGCTCCCAGGGACAGGGGATCACTGAAGCTTTCTTT
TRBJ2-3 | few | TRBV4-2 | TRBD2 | CASSQDYGTRTQYF | TGTGCCAGCAGCCAAGACTATGGGACTAGGACGCAGTATTTT
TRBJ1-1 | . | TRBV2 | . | CASSFSPGLGSEAFF | TGTGCCAGCAGTTTTAGTCCGGGATTGGGCAGTGAAGCTTTCTTT
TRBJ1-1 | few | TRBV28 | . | CASSLWQGNTEAFF | TGTGCCAGCAGTTTATGGCAGGGGAACACTGAAGCTTTCTTT
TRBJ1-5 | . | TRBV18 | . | CASSSSTGNQPQHF | TGTGCCAGCTCATCTTCGACAGGCAATCAGCCCCAGCATTTT
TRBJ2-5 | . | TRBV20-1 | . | CSASGGRETQYF | TGCAGTGCTAGTGGGGGGCGAGAGACCCAGTACTTC
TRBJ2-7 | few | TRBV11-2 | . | CASSSHAGTEQYF | TGTGCCAGCAGCTCCCATGCGGGGACCGAGCAGTACTTC
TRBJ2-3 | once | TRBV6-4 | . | CASSPPRPFTPHITDTQYF | TGTGCCAGCAGCCCACCCAGGCCTTTTACACCTCATATCACAGATACGCAGTATTTT
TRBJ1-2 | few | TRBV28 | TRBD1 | CASSYDRDRGYTF | TGTGCCAGCAGTTACGACAGGGATCGAGGCTACACCTTC
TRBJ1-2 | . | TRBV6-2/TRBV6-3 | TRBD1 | CASSFGTGGPLFIGYTF | TGTGCCAGCAGCTTTGGGACAGGGGGCCCCTTATTTATTGGCTACACCTTC
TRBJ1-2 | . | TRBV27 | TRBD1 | CASSPRTGVFGYTF | TGTGCCAGCAGTCCCCGGACAGGGGTTTTTGGCTACACCTTC
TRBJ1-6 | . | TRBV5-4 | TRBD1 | CASSLVDRDNSPLHF | TGTGCCAGCAGCTTGGTTGACAGGGATAATTCACCCCTCCACTTT
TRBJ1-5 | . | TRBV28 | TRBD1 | CASSFQQGTNQPQHF | TGTGCCAGCAGTTTTCAACAGGGGACAAATCAGCCCCAGCATTTT
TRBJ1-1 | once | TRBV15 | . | CATSRDFGNTEAFF | TGTGCCACCAGCAGAGATTTCGGGAACACTGAAGCTTTCTTT
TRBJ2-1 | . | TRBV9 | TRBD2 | CASSGGTSGVYNEQFF | TGTGCCAGCAGCGGAGGGACTAGCGGAGTCTACAATGAGCAGTTCTTC
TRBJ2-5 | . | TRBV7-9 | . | CASSLGRSTDQETQYF | TGTGCCAGCAGCTTAGGACGATCGACAGACCAAGAGACCCAGTACTTC
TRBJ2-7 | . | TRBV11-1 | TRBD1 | CASSLGQGEVYEQYF | TGTGCCAGCAGCTTGGGACAGGGCGAAGTCTACGAGCAGTACTTC
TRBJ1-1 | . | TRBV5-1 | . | CASYEQNTEAFF | TGCGCCAGCTATGAACAGAACACTGAAGCTTTCTTT
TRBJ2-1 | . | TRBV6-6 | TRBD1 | CASSPTGTGSSYNEQFF | TGTGCCAGCAGTCCGACCGGGACAGGGAGCTCCTACAATGAGCAGTTCTTC
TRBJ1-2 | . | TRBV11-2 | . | CASSLVRARDSF | TGTGCCAGCAGCTTAGTTCGCGCGAGGGATAGCTTC
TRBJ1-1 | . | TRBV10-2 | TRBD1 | CASSEAQPRGLGSMNTEAFF | TGCGCCAGCAGTGAGGCCCAACCCAGGGGGCTAGGGTCGATGAACACTGAAGCTTTCTTT
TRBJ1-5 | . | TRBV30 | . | CAWSKGVRGFGNQPQHF | TGTGCCTGGAGTAAGGGGGTAAGGGGGTTCGGCAATCAGCCCCAGCATTTT
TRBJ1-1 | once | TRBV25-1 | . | CASSESGGNTEAFF | TGTGCCAGCAGTGAATCGGGGGGGAACACTGAAGCTTTCTTT
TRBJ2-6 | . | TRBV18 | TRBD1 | CASSQDRLQFGANVLTF | TGTGCCAGCTCCCAGGACAGGTTGCAATTCGGGGCCAACGTCCTGACTTTC
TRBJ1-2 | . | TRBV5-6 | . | CASSLAILTEYGYTF | TGTGCCAGCAGCTTGGCCATCCTGACAGAGTATGGCTACACCTTC
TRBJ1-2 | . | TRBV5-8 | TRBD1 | CASSTGMYGYTF | TGTGCCAGTTCGACAGGGATGTATGGCTACACCTTC
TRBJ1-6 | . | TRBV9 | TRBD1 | CASSGSGTETPLHF | TGTGCCAGCAGCGGTTCCGGGACAGAAACACCCCTCCACTTT
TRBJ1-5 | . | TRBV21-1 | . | CASSKALGTGGPNSNQPQHF | TGTGCCAGCAGCAAAGCGCTCGGGACAGGGGGCCCCAATAGCAATCAGCCCCAGCATTTT
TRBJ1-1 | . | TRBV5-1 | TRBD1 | CASSLATGEAAEAFF | TGCGCCAGCAGCTTGGCGACAGGGGAGGCGGCTGAAGCTTTCTTT
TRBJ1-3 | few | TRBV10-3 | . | CAIQAHSGNTIYF | TGTGCCATCCAAGCTCATTCTGGAAACACCATATATTTT
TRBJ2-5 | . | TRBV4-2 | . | CASSQTGLQETQYF | TGTGCCAGCAGCCAGACGGGACTCCAAGAGACCCAGTACTTC
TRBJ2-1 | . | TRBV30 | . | CAWETDSYNEQFF | TGTGCCTGGGAGACTGACTCCTACAATGAGCAGTTCTTC
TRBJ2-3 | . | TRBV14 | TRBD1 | CASNRPGQGAGDTQYF | TGTGCCAGCAATCGACCGGGACAGGGGGCAGGGGATACGCAGTATTTT
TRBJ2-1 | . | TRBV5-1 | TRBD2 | CASSNAGGSYNEQFF | TGCGCCAGCAGCAACGCGGGGGGCTCCTACAATGAGCAGTTCTTC
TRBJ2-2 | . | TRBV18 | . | CASSPRGLANTGELFF | TGTGCCAGCTCACCACGTGGACTCGCCAACACCGGGGAGCTGTTTTTT
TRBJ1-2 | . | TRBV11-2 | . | CASSLDRGNGYTF | TGTGCCAGCAGCTTAGACAGGGGAAATGGCTACACCTTC
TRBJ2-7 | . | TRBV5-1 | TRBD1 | CASSFGGTGDYEQYF | TGCGCCAGCAGCTTCGGAGGGACAGGGGACTACGAGCAGTACTTC
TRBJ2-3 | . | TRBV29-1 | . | CSVSRRGTDSTDTQYF | TGCAGCGTCAGTCGTCGCGGTACGGATAGCACAGATACGCAGTATTTT